The present T cell receptor (beta chain) was sequenced within a study of shared clonotypes between healthy human individuals. Using immunoSEQ multiplex PCR, the repertoire was profiled, and TCRdb retains in-frame clones only, with some absent. The sample includes some 500,000 clones, roughly 95% of them seen just once. The ends were cut back, 5 bases at V and 4 bases at J, with 9 bases in the middle. Germline lookup yields CDR1 LNHNV and CDR2 YYDKDF (reference sequence). The CDR3 contains 13 residues. Source material: naive CD4+ T cells sorted from blood. The subset here: CD45RA+ positively selected. This clonotype was sampled from a woman aged 30 to 39 in good health. The V call is TRBV15, the J call TRBJ1-5; D call uncertain. CDR3 loop: CATSPRKNQPQHF. CDR3 sequence (DNA): TGTGCCACCAGCCCCAGAAAGAATCAGCCCCAGCATTTT.